A selection of T cell receptor beta chains follows, all from one sample in a study of blood T cell repertoires in COVID-19. Generated by immunoSEQ multiplex PCR, the TCRdb table keeps only in-frame clones and is missing some. The table includes about 120,000 clones, 75% to 85% detected once. Sample: peripheral blood. The receptor source for this set is a woman aged 80 or older with acute or convalescent COVID-19. The CDR3 runs from the conserved cysteine through the conserved F or W. Fields, in order: V gene, clone size, J gene, D gene, CDR3 DNA, CDR3 protein. A D gene is named only where the DNA matches it firmly. Clone size is stated in some rows and not others, as once, few, many or a class when expanded.

TRBV15	-	TRBJ1-1	-	TGTGCCACCAGCAGAGATGGGGCGGCCAACACTGAAGCTTTCTTT	CATSRDGAANTEAFF
TRBV6-5	-	TRBJ1-2	-	TGTGCCAGCAGTAGGGACCAGACCGGGAGGGGCTACACCTTC	CASSRDQTGRGYTF
TRBV6-1	-	TRBJ2-5	-	TGTGCCAGCAGTGAATCCCCAGGCCAAGAGACCCAGTACTTC	CASSESPGQETQYF
TRBV7-3	-	TRBJ2-7	-	TGTGCCAGCAGCTTATCCTTGGCCTCCCCGGGGGACGAGCAGTACTTC	CASSLSLASPGDEQYF
TRBV7-9	-	TRBJ1-2	TRBD1	TGTGCCAGCAGCGGTACAGGGGGTTTTGGCTACACCTTC	CASSGTGGFGYTF
TRBV6-6	-	TRBJ2-4	-	TGTGCCAGCAGCACAGGGACACTAGCCAAAAACATTCAGTACTTC	CASSTGTLAKNIQYF
TRBV5-1	-	TRBJ2-3	-	TGCGCCAGCAGCTTGGGGGGCGGTGGCACAGATACGCAGTATTTT	CASSLGGGGTDTQYF
TRBV6-5	-	TRBJ1-3	-	TGTGCCAGCTCGGACAAGGGACTCTCTGGAAACACCATATATTTT	CASSDKGLSGNTIYF
TRBV19	-	TRBJ1-5	-	TGTGCCAGTAGTATAGATCTCCCAGGGGAAGCAGGCAATCAGCCCCAGCATTTT	CASSIDLPGEAGNQPQHF
TRBV6-2/TRBV6-3	-	TRBJ1-2	-	TGTGCCAGCAGTTATCGGTTCAGGGCTAACTATGGCTACACCTTC	CASSYRFRANYGYTF
TRBV7-2	-	TRBJ1-6	TRBD1	TGTGCCAGCAGCCATGACAGGGTGGTCAATTCACCCCTCCACTTT	CASSHDRVVNSPLHF
TRBV19	-	TRBJ1-1	-	TGTGCCAGTAGTATAGAGAGTCACTCCTCTGAAGCTTTCTTT	CASSIESHSSEAFF
TRBV7-9	-	TRBJ2-5	TRBD1	TGTGCCAGCAGCTTATACAGGGGAGAAGAGACCCAGTACTTC	CASSLYRGEETQYF
TRBV16	-	TRBJ1-5	-	TGTGCCAGCAGCCAGGGGGCCTATCAGCCCCAGCATTTT	CASSQGAYQPQHF
TRBV18	-	TRBJ1-5	TRBD1	TGTGCCAGCTCACTCCCCAACCCAGGGGGCCGCGGGTATCAGCCCCAGCATTTT	CASSLPNPGGRGYQPQHF
TRBV20-1	-	TRBJ1-2	-	TGCAGTGGCCAGGGAGGTGGAGGCTACACCTTC	CSGQGGGGYTF
TRBV6-2/TRBV6-3	-	TRBJ2-7	-	TGTGCCAGCAGTTACGTGGCAGGGTCCTACGAGCAGTACTTC	CASSYVAGSYEQYF
TRBV5-1	-	TRBJ2-1	TRBD2	TGCGCCAGCAGCTTATGGCGGGGGGGCAACAATGAGCAGTTCTTC	CASSLWRGGNNEQFF
TRBV5-3	-	TRBJ1-2	TRBD1	TGTGCCAGAAGCACCTGGACAGGGGACGGCTACACCTTC	CARSTWTGDGYTF
TRBV5-6	-	TRBJ2-7	-	TGTGCCAGCAGCAGCCGGGACATACTCTCCTACGAGCAGTACTTC	CASSSRDILSYEQYF
TRBV6-2/TRBV6-3	-	TRBJ1-5	-	TGTGCCAGCAGTCCCGGGAGAGGGTTTGGTCAGCCCCAGCATTTT	CASSPGRGFGQPQHF
TRBV27	-	TRBJ2-7	TRBD2	TGTGCCAGCAGTTTATCGGGGCTAGCGGGGTACGAGCAGTACTTC	CASSLSGLAGYEQYF
TRBV5-1	-	TRBJ2-5	-	TGCGCCAGCAGCTTACGGGAAAGAGAGACCCAGTACTTC	CASSLRERETQYF
TRBV30	-	TRBJ1-2	TRBD1	TGTGCCTGGAGTCGGGACAGGGGGCGTCATGGCTACACCTTC	CAWSRDRGRHGYTF
TRBV9	once	TRBJ2-1	TRBD2	TGTGCCAGCAGCGCGACCCCTAGCGGGAGGGCCGGTGAGCAGTTCTTC	CASSATPSGRAGEQFF
TRBV24-1	-	TRBJ2-1	-	TGTGCCACCAGTGATTCACAGGGTATAGGGCAGTTCTTC	CATSDSQGIGQFF